This TCR beta chain was found in a study of T cell changes during pregnancy in multiple sclerosis. V shed 1 base and J 5 bases; nucleotides not matched to a gene: 11. The germline V gene has CDR1 KGHSH and CDR2 LQKENI. This CDR3 contains 18 residues. Only in-frame clones appear in the TCRdb table, and some are missing; sequencing was by immunoSEQ multiplex PCR. The repertoire holds around 55,000 clones, with approximately 90% as singletons. This specimen consisted of CD4+ T cells from peripheral blood mononuclear cells, obtained in the first trimester of pregnancy. This sequence originates from a female donor with multiple sclerosis, enrolled in a pregnancy study. This chain uses TRBV18 with TRBJ1-5; 10 bases fit TRBD1. The CDR3 bases are TGTGCCAGCTCACCACAGAGGCATGGGACAGGGGATGATCAGCCCCAGCATTTT. Amino acid sequence: CASSPQRHGTGDDQPQHF.